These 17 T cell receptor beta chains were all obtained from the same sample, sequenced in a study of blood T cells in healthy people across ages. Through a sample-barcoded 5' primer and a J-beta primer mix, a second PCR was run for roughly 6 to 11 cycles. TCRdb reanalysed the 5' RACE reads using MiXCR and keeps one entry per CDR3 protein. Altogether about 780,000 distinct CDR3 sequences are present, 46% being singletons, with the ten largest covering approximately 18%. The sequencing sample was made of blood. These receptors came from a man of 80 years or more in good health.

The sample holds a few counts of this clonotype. CDR3 in amino acids: CSARDVGGQETQYF. The CDR3, as DNA: TGCAGTGCTAGAGATGTGGGCGGCCAAGAGACCCAGTACTTC. The chain uses TRBV20-1 and TRBJ2-5; D unresolved. Germline V gene lookup returns CDR1 DFQATT and CDR2 SNEGSKA (reference sequence). V lost 0 bases to trimming and J lost 1 base, with 9 bases between them. The CDR3 is 14 residues long.

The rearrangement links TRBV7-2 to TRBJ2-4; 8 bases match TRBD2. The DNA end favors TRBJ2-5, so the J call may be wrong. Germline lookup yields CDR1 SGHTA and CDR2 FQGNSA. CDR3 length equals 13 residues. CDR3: CASRRSGEETQYF. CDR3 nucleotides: TGTGCCAGCAGGCGTAGCGGGGAAGAGACCCAGTACTTC.

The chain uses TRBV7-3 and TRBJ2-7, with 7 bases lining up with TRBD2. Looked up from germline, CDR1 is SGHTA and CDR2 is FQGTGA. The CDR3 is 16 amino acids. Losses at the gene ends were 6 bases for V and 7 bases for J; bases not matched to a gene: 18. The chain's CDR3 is CASSSTPGGSFNEQYF. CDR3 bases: TGTGCCAGCAGTTCGACCCCGGGCGGGAGCTTCAATGAGCAGTACTTC.

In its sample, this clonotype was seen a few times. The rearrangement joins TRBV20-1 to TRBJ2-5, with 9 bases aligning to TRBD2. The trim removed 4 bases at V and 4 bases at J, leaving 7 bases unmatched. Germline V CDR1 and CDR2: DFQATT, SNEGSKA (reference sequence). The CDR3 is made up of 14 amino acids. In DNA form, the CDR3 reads TGCAGTGCTAAGGCGGGAGGGGGGGTAGAGACCCAGTACTTC. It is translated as CSAKAGGGVETQYF.

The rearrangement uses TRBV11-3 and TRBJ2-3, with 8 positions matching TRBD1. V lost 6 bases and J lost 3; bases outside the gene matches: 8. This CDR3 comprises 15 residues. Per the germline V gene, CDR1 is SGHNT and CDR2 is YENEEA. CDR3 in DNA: TGTGCCAGCAGGATAGACAGGGGACGTACAGATACGCAGTATTTT. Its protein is CASRIDRGRTDTQYF.

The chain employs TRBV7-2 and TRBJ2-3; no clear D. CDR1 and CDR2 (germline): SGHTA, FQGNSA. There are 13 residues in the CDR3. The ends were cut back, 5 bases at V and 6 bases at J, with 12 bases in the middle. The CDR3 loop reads CASSTTLGDTQYF. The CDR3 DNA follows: TGTGCCAGCAGCACTACGCTCGGGGATACGCAGTATTTT. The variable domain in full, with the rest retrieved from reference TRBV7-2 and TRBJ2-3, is GAGVSQSPSNKVTEKGKDVELRCDPISGHTALYWYRQSLGQGLEFLIYFQGNSAPDKSGLPSDRFSAERTGGSVSTLTIQRTQQEDSAVYLCASSTTLGDTQYFGPGTRLTVL.

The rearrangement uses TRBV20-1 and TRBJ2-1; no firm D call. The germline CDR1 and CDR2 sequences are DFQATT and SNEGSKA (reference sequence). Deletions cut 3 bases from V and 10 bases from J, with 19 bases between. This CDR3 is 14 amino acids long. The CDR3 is CSASGPPLGKEQFF. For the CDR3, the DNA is TGCAGTGCTAGCGGCCCCCCGTTGGGCAAGGAGCAGTTCTTC.

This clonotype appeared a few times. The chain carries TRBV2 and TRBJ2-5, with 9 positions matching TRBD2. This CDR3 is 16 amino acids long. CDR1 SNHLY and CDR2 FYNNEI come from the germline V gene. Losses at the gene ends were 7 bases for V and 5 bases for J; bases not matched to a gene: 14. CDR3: CASTQDGLAGEETQYF. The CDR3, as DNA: TGTGCCAGCACTCAAGACGGATTAGCGGGAGAGGAGACCCAGTACTTC.

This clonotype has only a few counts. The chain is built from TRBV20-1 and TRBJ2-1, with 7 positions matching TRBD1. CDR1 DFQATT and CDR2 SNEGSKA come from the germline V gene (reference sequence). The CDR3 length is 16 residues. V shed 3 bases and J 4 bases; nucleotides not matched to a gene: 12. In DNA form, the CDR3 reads TGCAGTGCTAGGGGAACAGGGGCCCTTTTGTACAATGAGCAGTTCTTC. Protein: CSARGTGALLYNEQFF.

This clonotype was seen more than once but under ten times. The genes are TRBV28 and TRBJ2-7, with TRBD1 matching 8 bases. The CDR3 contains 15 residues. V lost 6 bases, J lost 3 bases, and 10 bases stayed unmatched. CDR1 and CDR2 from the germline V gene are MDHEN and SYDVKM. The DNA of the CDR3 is TGTGCCAGCAGGAGCTCCGGGACAGGACTCTACGAGCAGTACTTC. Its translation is CASRSSGTGLYEQYF.

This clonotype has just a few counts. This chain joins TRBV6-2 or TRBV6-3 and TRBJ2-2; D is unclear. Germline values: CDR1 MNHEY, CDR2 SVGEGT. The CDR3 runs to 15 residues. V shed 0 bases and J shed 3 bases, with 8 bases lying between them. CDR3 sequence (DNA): TGTGCCAGCAGTTACTCGATGTTGCACACCGGGGAGCTGTTTTTT. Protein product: CASSYSMLHTGELFF.

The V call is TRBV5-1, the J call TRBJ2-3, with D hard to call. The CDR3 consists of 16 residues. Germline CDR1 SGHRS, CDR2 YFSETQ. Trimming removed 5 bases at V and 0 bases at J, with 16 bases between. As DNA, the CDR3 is TGCGCCAGCAGTACGACCCGGACGGATAGCACAGATACGCAGTATTTT. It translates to CASSTTRTDSTDTQYF.

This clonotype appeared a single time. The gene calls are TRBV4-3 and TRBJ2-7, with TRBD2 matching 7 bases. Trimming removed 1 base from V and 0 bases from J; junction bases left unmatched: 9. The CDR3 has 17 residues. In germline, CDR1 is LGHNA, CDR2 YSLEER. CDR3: CASSQALAAPFSYEQYF. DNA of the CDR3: TGCGCCAGCAGCCAAGCCCTAGCGGCTCCCTTCTCCTACGAGCAGTACTTC.

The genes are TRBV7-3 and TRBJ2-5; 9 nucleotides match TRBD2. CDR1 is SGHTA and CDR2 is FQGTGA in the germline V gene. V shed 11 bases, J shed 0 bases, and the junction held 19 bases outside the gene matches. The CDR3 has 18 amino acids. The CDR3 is CAGGRLAGPLTYQETQYF. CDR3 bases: TGTGCCGGCGGTAGGCTAGCGGGACCTTTGACGTACCAAGAGACCCAGTACTTC.

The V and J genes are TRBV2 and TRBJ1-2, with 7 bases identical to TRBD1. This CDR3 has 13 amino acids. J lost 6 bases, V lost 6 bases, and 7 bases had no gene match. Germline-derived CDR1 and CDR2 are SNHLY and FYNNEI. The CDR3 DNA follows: TGTGCCAGCAGCGGACAGGCGGGGGATGGCTACACCTTC. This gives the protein CASSGQAGDGYTF.

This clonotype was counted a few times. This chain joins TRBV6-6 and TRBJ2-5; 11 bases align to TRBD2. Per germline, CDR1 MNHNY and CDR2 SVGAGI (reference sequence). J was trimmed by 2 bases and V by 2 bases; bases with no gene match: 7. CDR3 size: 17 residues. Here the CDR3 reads CASSYPVAGGVQETQYF. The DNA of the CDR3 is TGTGCCAGCAGTTACCCTGTAGCGGGAGGGGTTCAAGAGACCCAGTACTTC.

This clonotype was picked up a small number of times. CDR3 in amino acids: CASSSGTKSTDTQYF. Here the CDR3 DNA reads TGTGCCAGCAGCTCCGGGACTAAGAGCACAGATACGCAGTATTTT. The chain is built from TRBV5-4 and TRBJ2-3, with 7 bases fitting TRBD2. The CDR3 consists of 15 residues. Germline-derived CDR1 and CDR2 are SGHNT and YYREEE (reference sequence). Trimming removed 3 bases from V and 0 bases from J; junction bases left unmatched: 4.